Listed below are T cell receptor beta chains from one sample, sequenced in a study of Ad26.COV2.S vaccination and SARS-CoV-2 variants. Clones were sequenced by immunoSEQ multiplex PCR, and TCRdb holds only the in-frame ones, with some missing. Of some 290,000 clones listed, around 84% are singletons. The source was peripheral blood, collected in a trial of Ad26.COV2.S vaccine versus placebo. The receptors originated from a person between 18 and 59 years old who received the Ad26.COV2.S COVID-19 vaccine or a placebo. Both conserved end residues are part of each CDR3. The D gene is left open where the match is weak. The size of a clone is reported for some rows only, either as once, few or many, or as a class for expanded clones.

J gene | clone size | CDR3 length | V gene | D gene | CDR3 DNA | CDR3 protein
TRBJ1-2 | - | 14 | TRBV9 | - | TGTGCCAGCAGCCCCCGAGGGGGAAACTATGGCTACACCTTC | CASSPRGGNYGYTF
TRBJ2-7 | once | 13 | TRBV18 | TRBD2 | TGTGCCAGCTCACCTAGCGGGGGTGATGAGCAGTACTTC | CASSPSGGDEQYF
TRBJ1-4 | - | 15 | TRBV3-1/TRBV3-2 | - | TGTGCCAGCAGCCAAGGAGGGACTTCTGGTGAAAAACTGTTTTTT | CASSQGGTSGEKLFF
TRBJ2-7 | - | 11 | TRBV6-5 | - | TGTGCCAGCAGCCAGTCGGGCGAGCAGTACTTC | CASSQSGEQYF
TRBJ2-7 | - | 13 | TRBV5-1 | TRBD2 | TGCGCCAGCAGCGACGGACTAGCGGGGGAGCAGTACTTC | CASSDGLAGEQYF
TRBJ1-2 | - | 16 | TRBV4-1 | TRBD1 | TGCGCCAGCAGCCACGGACCCACAGACAGGGGAGATGGCTACACCTTC | CASSHGPTDRGDGYTF
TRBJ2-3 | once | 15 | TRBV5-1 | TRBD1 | TGCGCCAGCAGGCGACAGGGGGCGCCCACAGATACGCAGTATTTT | CASRRQGAPTDTQYF
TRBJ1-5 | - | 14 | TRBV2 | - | TGTGCCAGCAGTGGAACATCACTTGATCAGCCCCAGCATTTT | CASSGTSLDQPQHF
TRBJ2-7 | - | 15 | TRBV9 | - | TGTGCCAGCAGCGTAGATGGAGGGGGCGTTTACGAGCAGTACTTC | CASSVDGGGVYEQYF
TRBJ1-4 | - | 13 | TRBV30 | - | TGTGCCTGGAGCCCAGAGAGTTGGAGAAAACTGTTTTTT | CAWSPESWRKLFF
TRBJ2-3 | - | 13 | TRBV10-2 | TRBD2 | TGCGCCAGCAGGTCTAGCGGGGGGGATACGCAGTATTTT | CASRSSGGDTQYF
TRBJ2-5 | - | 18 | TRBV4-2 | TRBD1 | TGTGCCAGCAGCCAACGTTGGAAGGGACAGGGGGCCGAAGAGACCCAGTACTTC | CASSQRWKGQGAEETQYF
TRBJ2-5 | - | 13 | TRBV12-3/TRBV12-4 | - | TGTGCCAGCAGTTTTCGTCGGGGGGAGACCCAGTACTTC | CASSFRRGETQYF
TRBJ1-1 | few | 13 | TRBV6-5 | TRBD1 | TGTGCCAGCAGTTATACAGGGGGCACTGAAGCTTTCTTT | CASSYTGGTEAFF
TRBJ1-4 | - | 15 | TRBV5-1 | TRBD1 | TGCGCCAGCAGCTTGGCGGGACAGGAGAATGAAAAACTGTTTTTT | CASSLAGQENEKLFF
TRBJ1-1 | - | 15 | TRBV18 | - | TGTGCCAGCTCATCACAGGGAGGGGTGGGCACTGAAGCTTTCTTT | CASSSQGGVGTEAFF
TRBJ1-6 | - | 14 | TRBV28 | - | TGTGCCAGCTTAACTAAGGGGGAAGGCTCACCCCTCCACTTT | CASLTKGEGSPLHF
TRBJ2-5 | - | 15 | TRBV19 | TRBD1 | TGTGCCAGTAGTAGCAGGACAGGGGAAGCTGAGACCCAGTACTTC | CASSSRTGEAETQYF
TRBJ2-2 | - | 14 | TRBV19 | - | TGTGCCAGTAGCCCCGGACCAAACACCGGGGAGCTGTTTTTT | CASSPGPNTGELFF
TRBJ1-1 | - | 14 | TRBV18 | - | TGTGCCAGCTCACCCTTGAGTAGCGACACTGAAGCTTTCTTT | CASSPLSSDTEAFF
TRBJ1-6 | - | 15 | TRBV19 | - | TGTGCCAGTAGCCTGGGAAGGTCCTATAATTCACCCCTCCACTTT | CASSLGRSYNSPLHF
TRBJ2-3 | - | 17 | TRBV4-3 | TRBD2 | TGCGCCAGCATAACTTACTATAGCGGGGGCTACACAGATACGCAGTATTTT | CASITYYSGGYTDTQYF
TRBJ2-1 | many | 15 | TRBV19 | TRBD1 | TGTGCCAGTAGTATAATGGGACAGGGCTACAATGAGCAGTTCTTC | CASSIMGQGYNEQFF
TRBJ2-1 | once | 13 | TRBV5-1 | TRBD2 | TGCGCCAGCAGCGACGGGACTAGCGGGGGTGAGTTCTTC | CASSDGTSGGEFF
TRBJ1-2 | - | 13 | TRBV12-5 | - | TGTGCTAGTGGGAATGAGGGTACTTATGGCTACACCTTC | CASGNEGTYGYTF
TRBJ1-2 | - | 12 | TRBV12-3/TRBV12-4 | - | TGTGCCAGCAGGCGCACCAGAGAGGGCTACACCTTC | CASRRTREGYTF
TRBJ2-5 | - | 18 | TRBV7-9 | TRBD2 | TGTGCCAGCAGCCTCGGACTAGCGGGGGCTGGGTTCCAAGAGACCCAGTACTTC | CASSLGLAGAGFQETQYF
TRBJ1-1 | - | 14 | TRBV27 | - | TGTGCCAGCAGTTTATATCAAGGGGCCACTGAAGCTTTCTTT | CASSLYQGATEAFF
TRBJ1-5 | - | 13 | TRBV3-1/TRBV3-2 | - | TGTGCCAGCAGCCAGGGGAACAATCAGCCCCAGCATTTT | CASSQGNNQPQHF
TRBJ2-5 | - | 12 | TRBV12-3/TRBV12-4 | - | TGTGCCAGCAGTACCCTCGGGAGGACCCAGTACTTC | CASSTLGRTQYF
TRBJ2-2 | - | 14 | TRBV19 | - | TGTGCCAGTAGAGAGACAGGTTATATCGGGGAGCTGTTTTTT | CASRETGYIGELFF
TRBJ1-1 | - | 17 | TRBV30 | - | TGTGCCTGGAGTGTAGGTTCGAAAGCAAACAGGTTCACTGAAGCTTTCTTT | CAWSVGSKANRFTEAFF
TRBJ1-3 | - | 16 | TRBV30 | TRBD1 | TGTGCCTGGAGTGCGGGACAGCACTCCTCTGGAAACACCATATATTTT | CAWSAGQHSSGNTIYF
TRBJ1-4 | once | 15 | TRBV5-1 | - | TGCGCCAGCACCCCGATAGGAAATTCTAATGAAAAACTGTTTTTT | CASTPIGNSNEKLFF
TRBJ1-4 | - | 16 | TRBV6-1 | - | TGTGCCAGCAGCGAATCAGGATCCTGGAAAGTGGAAAAACTGTTTTTT | CASSESGSWKVEKLFF
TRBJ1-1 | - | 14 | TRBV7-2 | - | TGTGCCAGCAGCTTAGAAAGGGGTCAGGGACGAGCTTTCTTT | CASSLERGQGRAFF
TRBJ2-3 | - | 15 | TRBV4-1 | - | TGCGCCAGCAGCCAAGCACTTCCCCACACAGATACGCAGTATTTT | CASSQALPHTDTQYF
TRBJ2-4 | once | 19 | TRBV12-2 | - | TGTGCAAGTCGCTTAGGTTTGTCAGGGATCCTCCTAGCCAAAAACATTCAGTACTTC | CASRLGLSGILLAKNIQYF
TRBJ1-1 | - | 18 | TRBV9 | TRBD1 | TGTGCCAGCAGCGTAGGACAGGGTATTACTAAGATGAACACTGAAGCTTTCTTT | CASSVGQGITKMNTEAFF
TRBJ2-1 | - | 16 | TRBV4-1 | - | TGCGCCAGCAGCCCTGCCCGGGACTTAGCCTACAATGAGCAGTTCTTC | CASSPARDLAYNEQFF
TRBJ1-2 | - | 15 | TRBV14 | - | TGTGCCAGCAGCCAAGTGGCAGGACCTAACTATGGCTACACCTTC | CASSQVAGPNYGYTF
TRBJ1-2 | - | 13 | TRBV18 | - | TGTGCCAGCTCACCGGGTAGTAACTATGGCTACACCTTC | CASSPGSNYGYTF
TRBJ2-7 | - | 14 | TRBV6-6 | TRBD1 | TGTGCCAGCCAGTTCGACAGGGAAACTTACGAGCAGTACTTC | CASQFDRETYEQYF
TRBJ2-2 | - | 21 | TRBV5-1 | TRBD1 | TGCGCCAGCAGCTTGGGGTATCTAACCTCGGGCAGGGGGCTCCGCACCGGGGAGCTGTTTTTT | CASSLGYLTSGRGLRTGELFF
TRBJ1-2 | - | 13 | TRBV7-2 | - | TGTGCCAGCAGCTTAAGGGGGGAGCGTGGCTACACCTTC | CASSLRGERGYTF
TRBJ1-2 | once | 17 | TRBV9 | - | TGTGCCAGCAGCCCAAGTGGGCTCTCCGGACCGATCTATGGCTACACCTTC | CASSPSGLSGPIYGYTF
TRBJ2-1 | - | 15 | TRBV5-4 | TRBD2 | TGTGCCTTCAGGGTTGGACTAGCGGGATACAATGAGCAGTTCTTC | CAFRVGLAGYNEQFF
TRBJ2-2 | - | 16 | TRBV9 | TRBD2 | TGTGCCAGCAGCGTAGATGGCGGGGGGAGCACCGGGGAGCTGTTTTTT | CASSVDGGGSTGELFF
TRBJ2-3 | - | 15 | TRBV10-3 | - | TGTGCCATCAGTGAGGGAGGGACTAGCACAGATACGCAGTATTTT | CAISEGGTSTDTQYF
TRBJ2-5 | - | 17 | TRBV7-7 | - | TGTGCTAGCAGCTTAAACCCAACCAGCTCCGGGGGAGGGACCCAGTACTTC | CASSLNPTSSGGGTQYF
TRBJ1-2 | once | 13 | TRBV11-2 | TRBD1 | TGTGCCAGCAGCCCCGGACAGGGTCATGGCTACACCTTC | CASSPGQGHGYTF
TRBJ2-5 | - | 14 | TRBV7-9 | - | TGTGCCAGCAGCCGACACTTGACAGAAGAGACCCAGTACTTC | CASSRHLTEETQYF
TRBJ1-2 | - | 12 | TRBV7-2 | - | TGTGCCAGCAGCTTAGACCATTATGGCTACACCTTC | CASSLDHYGYTF
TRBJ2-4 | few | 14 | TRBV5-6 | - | TGTGCCAGCAGCTTGCGCGGGTTGGGAAACATTCAGTACTTC | CASSLRGLGNIQYF
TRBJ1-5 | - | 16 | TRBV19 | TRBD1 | TGTGCCAGTAGTATAAATCGGGGGACAGGGGGTGCGGCCCAGCATTTT | CASSINRGTGGAAQHF
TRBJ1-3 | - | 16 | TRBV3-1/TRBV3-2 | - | TGTGCCAGCAGCCAAGAACCCGGGGGGATTGGAAACACCATATATTTT | CASSQEPGGIGNTIYF
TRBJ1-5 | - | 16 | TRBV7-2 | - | TGTGCCAGCAGCCAGAGGGCCACAGGGCCCAATCAGCCCCAGCATTTT | CASSQRATGPNQPQHF
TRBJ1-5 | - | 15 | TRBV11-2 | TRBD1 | TGTGCCAGCAGCCTAGGGGGCTATAGCAATCAGCCCCAGCATTTT | CASSLGGYSNQPQHF
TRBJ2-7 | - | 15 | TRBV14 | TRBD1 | TGTGCCAGCAGCCCGGGACAGAATCGGCCCCACGAGCAGTACTTC | CASSPGQNRPHEQYF